This TCR beta chain originates from a study of graft-versus-host responses after intestinal transplantation. Study information: Recipients uniformly received anti-thymocyte globulin induction, followed by tacrolimus and steroids for two to four years.

TCRdb keeps only in-frame clones here, not all; method: immunoSEQ multiplex PCR. The table lists about 3,900 clones, roughly two fifths of them singletons. CDR1 is SGHTA, CDR2 FQGTGA, per germline. The V and J ends lost 3 bases and 3 bases, in that order; junction bases with no gene match: 3. The CDR3 has 15 residues. Each mixed lymphocyte reaction held 200,000 CFSE-labeled responders and 200,000 irradiated violet-dye-labeled stimulators. Within the sample, this clone is medium-sized. General study findings and limits: Declines in HvG clones occurring early post-transplant were associated with peak circulating GvH clone levels. In recipient marrow, GvH clones were found, and some appeared first in ileum or blood.

This TCR was recovered from a human patient who was an organ donor for intestinal transplantation. Source: alloreactive CD8+ T cells from a mixed lymphocyte reaction culture, taken before transplantation. The sample's subset: CFSE-low proliferating T cells sorted from roughly 6-day pre-transplant mixed lymphocyte reaction (GvH or HvG direction). V gene TRBV7-3 combines with J gene TRBJ2-2; 8 bases are a match to TRBD2. CDR3 loop: CASSFEREYTGELFF. CDR3 coding DNA: TGTGCCAGCAGCTTCGAGCGGGAGTACACCGGGGAGCTGTTTTTT.